In this sample, the clone carrying this T cell receptor beta chain turned up many times. The sample is drawn from a study of read filtering for tumor transcriptome and immune sequencing. Turning to the study itself: The cohort had 17 men and over twelve women aged roughly 45 to 90, mean around 63 years.

The library was built from 400 ng RNA with molecular barcoded adaptors for alpha/delta and beta/gamma chains. TCRdb passed the reads through MiXCR, listing each CDR3 protein once. The sample consists of around 130,000 distinct CDR3 sequences, about 13% of them appearing once. CDR1 and CDR2 from the germline V gene are SEHNR and FQNEAQ (reference sequence). The CDR3 extends over 13 amino acids. V lost 8 bases to trimming and J lost 0 bases, with 11 bases between them. The sequence came from a donor at least 40 years old with multiple myeloma. The V and J genes are TRBV7-9 and TRBJ2-7; D not certain. Sequenced: a population of CD138-negative cells sorted from bone marrow. The CDR3 region is CASQSVDSYEQYF. CDR3 nucleotides: TGTGCCAGCCAAAGTGTAGACTCCTACGAGCAGTACTTC.